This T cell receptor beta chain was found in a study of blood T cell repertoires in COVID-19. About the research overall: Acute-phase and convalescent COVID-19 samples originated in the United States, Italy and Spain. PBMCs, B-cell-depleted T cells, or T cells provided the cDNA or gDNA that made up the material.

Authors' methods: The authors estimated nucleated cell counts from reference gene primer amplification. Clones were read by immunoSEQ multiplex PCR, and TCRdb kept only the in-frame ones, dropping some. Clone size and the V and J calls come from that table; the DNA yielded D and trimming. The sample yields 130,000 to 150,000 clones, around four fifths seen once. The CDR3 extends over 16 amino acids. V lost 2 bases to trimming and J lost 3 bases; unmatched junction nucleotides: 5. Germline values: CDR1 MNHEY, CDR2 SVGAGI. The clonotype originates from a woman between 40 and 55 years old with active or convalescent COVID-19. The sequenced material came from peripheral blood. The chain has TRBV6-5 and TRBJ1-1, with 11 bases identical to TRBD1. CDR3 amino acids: CASSYSWDRGDTEAFF. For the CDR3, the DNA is TGTGCCAGCAGTTACAGTTGGGACAGGGGGGACACTGAAGCTTTCTTT.